This is a list of T cell receptor beta chains from one sample in a study of blood T cell repertoires in COVID-19. Assay: immunoSEQ multiplex PCR; the TCRdb copy retains only in-frame clones and omits some. The sample records about 320,000 clones, about 91% being singletons. Sequenced input: peripheral blood. These TCRs come from a woman between 25 and 40 years old with COVID-19, enrolled during active disease. Both conserved end residues are part of each CDR3. Each record gives: V gene, CDR3 length, clone size, J gene, D gene, CDR3 DNA, CDR3 protein. D genes are given only for firm matches. Clone size appears in some rows only: once, few, many, or a class for an expanded clone.

TRBV6-2/TRBV6-3	15	NA	TRBJ2-1	TRBD1	TGTGCCAGCAGTAGGACAGGGGGCTCCTACAATGAGCAGTTCTTC	CASSRTGGSYNEQFF
TRBV2	13	once	TRBJ1-5	NA	TGTGCCAGCAGTGTCCAGATAAATCAGCCCCAGCATTTT	CASSVQINQPQHF
TRBV7-2	13	NA	TRBJ1-1	NA	TGTGCCAGCAGCTCCGGGGGAAACACTGAAGCTTTCTTT	CASSSGGNTEAFF
TRBV7-2	12	NA	TRBJ1-5	NA	TGTGCCACCGCGAGGGTGGGGCAGCCCCAGCATTTT	CATARVGQPQHF
TRBV29-1	11	NA	TRBJ1-4	NA	TGCAGCGGACGGACAAATGAAAAACTGTTTTTT	CSGRTNEKLFF
TRBV3-1/TRBV3-2	19	NA	TRBJ1-6	TRBD1	TGTGCCAGCAGCCAACCCCCGGCGGCTCGACAGGGAAGTAATTCACCCCTCCACTTT	CASSQPPAARQGSNSPLHF
TRBV12-3/TRBV12-4	13	NA	TRBJ2-7	NA	TGTGCCAGCAGTTTCGGGGAAACCTCCGAGCAGTACTTC	CASSFGETSEQYF
TRBV19	13	NA	TRBJ1-1	NA	TGTGCCAGTAGTTTTAAGGGGGACACTGAAGCTTTCTTT	CASSFKGDTEAFF
TRBV2	18	NA	TRBJ2-3	TRBD1	TGTGCCAGCAGGGACCTATACAATAGACAGGGCCACACAGATACGCAGTATTTT	CASRDLYNRQGHTDTQYF
TRBV7-2	14	NA	TRBJ2-2	NA	TGTGCCAGCAGCTTAGTGGGCAACACCGGGGAGCTGTTTTTT	CASSLVGNTGELFF
TRBV28	15	NA	TRBJ2-4	TRBD1	TGTGCCAGCAGTAGACAGGGGTTAGCCAAAAACATTCAGTACTTC	CASSRQGLAKNIQYF
TRBV5-5	19	NA	TRBJ2-3	TRBD1	TGTGCCAGCAGCCCGGCCATACTCGGGGACAGGGGAGGCACAGATACGCAGTATTTT	CASSPAILGDRGGTDTQYF
TRBV2	14	NA	TRBJ1-1	TRBD1	TGTGCCAGCCCGGGACAGGGGAGGAACACTGAAGCTTTCTTT	CASPGQGRNTEAFF
TRBV6-5	15	NA	TRBJ2-4	TRBD2	TGTGCCAGCAGTCCCGGCGGGGGGGCCAAAAACATTCAGTACTTC	CASSPGGGAKNIQYF
TRBV19	13	NA	TRBJ1-5	TRBD1	TGTGCCAGTAAGACAGGGCGAGGTCAGCCCCAGCATTTT	CASKTGRGQPQHF